The entry below gives a single T cell receptor (beta chain) sequence along with its context. Sequence at one end of the junction differs from germline and may be a read error. These data belong to a study of blood T cell repertoires in COVID-19. For the study at large: Whether acute or convalescent, the COVID-19 samples came from the United States, Italy and Spain. Nucleic acid was either cDNA or gDNA, and it came from T cells, B-cell-depleted T cells, or PBMCs.

Germline CDR1 is MDHEN and CDR2 is SYDVKM. The CDR3 is 14 residues long. In the authors' workflow: Reference gene primer amplification gave nucleated cell count estimates. Method: immunoSEQ multiplex PCR; TCRdb's copy keeps in-frame clones and lacks some. Clonal size and the V and J genes are those of that table, whereas D and trimming came from the DNA. The sample carries 100,000 to 130,000 clones, around 88% recorded once. The chain recombines TRBV28 with TRBJ2-7, with TRBD1 matching 7 bases. The specimen was peripheral blood. The TCR comes from a man in his fifties with active or convalescent COVID-19. The CDR3 is CASRKHRGSDEQYF. CDR3 nucleotides: TGTGCCAGCAGGAAGCACAGGGGCTCCGACGAGCAGTACTTC.